Described below is a single TCR beta chain sequence and its context. This record comes from a study of blood T cell repertoires in COVID-19. The table came from immunoSEQ multiplex PCR; TCRdb's copy has only in-frame clones and leaves some out. The profile shows some 82,000 clones, 90% to 95% of them singletons. Germline lookup yields CDR1 SNHLY and CDR2 FYNNEI. CDR3 length: 15 amino acids. The V and J ends lost 4 bases and 1 base, in that order; junction bases with no gene match: 4. The source material was peripheral blood. The chain carries TRBV2 and TRBJ1-2, with 9 bases identical to TRBD1. The clonotype originates from a woman aged 45-65 years in a cohort sampled during active COVID-19. The CDR3 bases are TGTGCCAGCAGTGGCGGACAGGGGAGTAACTATGGCTACACCTTC. This codes for CASSGGQGSNYGYTF.